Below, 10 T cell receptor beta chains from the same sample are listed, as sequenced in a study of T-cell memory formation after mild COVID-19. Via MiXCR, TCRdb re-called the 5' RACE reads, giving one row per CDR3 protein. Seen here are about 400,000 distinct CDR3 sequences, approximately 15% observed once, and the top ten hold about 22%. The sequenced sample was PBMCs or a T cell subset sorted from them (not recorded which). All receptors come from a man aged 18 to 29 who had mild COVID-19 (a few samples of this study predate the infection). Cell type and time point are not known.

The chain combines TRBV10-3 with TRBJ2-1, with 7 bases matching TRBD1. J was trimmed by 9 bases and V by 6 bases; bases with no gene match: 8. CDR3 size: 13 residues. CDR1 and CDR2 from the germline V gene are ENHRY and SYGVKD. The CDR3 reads CAISRQGSAEQFF. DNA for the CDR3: TGTGCCATCAGCCGACAGGGTTCTGCTGAGCAGTTCTTC.

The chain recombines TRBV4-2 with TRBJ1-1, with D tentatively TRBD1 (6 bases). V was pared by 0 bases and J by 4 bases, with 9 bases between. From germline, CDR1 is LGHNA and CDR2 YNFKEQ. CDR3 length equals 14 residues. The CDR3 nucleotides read TGTGCCAGCAGCCAAGATAAGGGGGGCACTGAAGCTTTCTTT. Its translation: CASSQDKGGTEAFF.

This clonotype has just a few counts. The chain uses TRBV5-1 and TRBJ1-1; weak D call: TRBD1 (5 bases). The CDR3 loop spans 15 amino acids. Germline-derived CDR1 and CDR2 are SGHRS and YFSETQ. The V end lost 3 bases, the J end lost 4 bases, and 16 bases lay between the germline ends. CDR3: CASSSADRGPTEAFF. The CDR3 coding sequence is TGCGCCAGCAGCTCAGCGGACCGGGGCCCCACTGAAGCTTTCTTT.

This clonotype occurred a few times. CDR3 in amino acids: CASSFRISDEQFF. In nucleotides, the CDR3 is TGCGCCAGCAGCTTTAGAATTTCGGACGAGCAGTTCTTC. This chain joins TRBV5-1 and TRBJ2-1; D is ambiguous. This CDR3 is built from 13 residues. From germline, CDR1 is SGHRS and CDR2 YFSETQ. V lost 2 bases, J lost 10 bases, and 13 bases lay in between.

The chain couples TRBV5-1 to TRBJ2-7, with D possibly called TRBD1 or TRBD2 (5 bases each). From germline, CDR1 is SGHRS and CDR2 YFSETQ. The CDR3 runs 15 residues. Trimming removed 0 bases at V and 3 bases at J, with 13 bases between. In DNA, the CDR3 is TGCGCCAGCAGCTTGGCCCCTGGGACCGACTACGAGCAGTACTTC. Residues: CASSLAPGTDYEQYF.

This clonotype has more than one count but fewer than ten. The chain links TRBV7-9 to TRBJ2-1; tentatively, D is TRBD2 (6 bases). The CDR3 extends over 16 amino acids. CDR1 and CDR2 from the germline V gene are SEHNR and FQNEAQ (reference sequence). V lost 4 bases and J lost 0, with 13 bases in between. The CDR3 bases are TGTGCCAGCAGCTCAGTCCGGGGGAGCTCCTACAATGAGCAGTTCTTC. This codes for CASSSVRGSSYNEQFF.

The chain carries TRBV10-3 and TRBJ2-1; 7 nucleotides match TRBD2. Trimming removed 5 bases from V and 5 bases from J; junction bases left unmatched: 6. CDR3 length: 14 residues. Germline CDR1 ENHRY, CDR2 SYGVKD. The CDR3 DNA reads TGTGCCATCAGTTTATCAAGCGGGAACAATGAGCAGTTCTTC. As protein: CAISLSSGNNEQFF.

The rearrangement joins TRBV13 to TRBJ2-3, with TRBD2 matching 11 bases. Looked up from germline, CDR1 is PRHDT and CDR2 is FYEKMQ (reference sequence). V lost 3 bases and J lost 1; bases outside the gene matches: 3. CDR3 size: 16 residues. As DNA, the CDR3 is TGTGCCAGCAGCTTCACGACTAGCGGGGGCACAGATACGCAGTATTTT. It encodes CASSFTTSGGTDTQYF.

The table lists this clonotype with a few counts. The CDR3, as DNA: TGTGCCAGCAGCCAGAACGCAGGGCCAATGAATGGCTACACCTTC. Amino acids: CASSQNAGPMNGYTF. This rearrangement joins TRBV7-9 to TRBJ1-2; tentative D call: TRBD1 (5 bases). The CDR3 contains 15 residues. CDR1 is SEHNR and CDR2 is FQNEAQ in the germline V gene (reference sequence). The V and J ends lost 5 bases and 6 bases respectively, with 19 bases between them.

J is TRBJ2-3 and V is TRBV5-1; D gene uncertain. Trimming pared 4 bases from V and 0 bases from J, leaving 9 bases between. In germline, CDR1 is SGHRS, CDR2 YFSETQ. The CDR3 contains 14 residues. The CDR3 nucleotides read TGCGCCAGCAGCGCCCTGTCCAGCACAGATACGCAGTATTTT. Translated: CASSALSSTDTQYF.